This T cell receptor beta chain appears in the sequencing data of a study of blood T cells in healthy people across ages. Study at large: Every two T cells gave about one barcoded beta molecule via template switching.

This CDR3 has 14 residues. Germline V gene data show CDR1 as MNHNY and CDR2 as SVGAGI (reference sequence). V gave up 5 bases and J gave up 2 bases; unmatched junction bases: 5. Next came a second PCR, run for about 7 to 12 cycles, which used a sample-barcoded 5' primer along with a J-beta primer mix. Via MiXCR, TCRdb re-called the 5' RACE reads, giving one row per CDR3 protein. The sample gives more than 650,000 distinct CDR3 sequences, about 26% of which show up once; about 2.9% is in the top ten. Study results and limitations: Unsorted PBMCs ruled out conclusive naive versus antigen-experienced comparison.

This clonotype came up a few times. No antigen is known for it. This sample was also put to use in a study of T cells of mothers and their children. That work adds: An overlap that was slightly higher, though non-significant, was seen in related mother-child pairs versus unrelated pairs.

The sequenced sample was blood. The chain couples TRBV6-6 to TRBJ2-5; 7 bases are a match to TRBD2. This TCR came from a boy between 10 and 17 years old in good health. In DNA form, the CDR3 reads TGTGCCAGCAGTCACCCTAGCGGACAAGAGACCCAGTACTTC. Translating it yields CASSHPSGQETQYF.